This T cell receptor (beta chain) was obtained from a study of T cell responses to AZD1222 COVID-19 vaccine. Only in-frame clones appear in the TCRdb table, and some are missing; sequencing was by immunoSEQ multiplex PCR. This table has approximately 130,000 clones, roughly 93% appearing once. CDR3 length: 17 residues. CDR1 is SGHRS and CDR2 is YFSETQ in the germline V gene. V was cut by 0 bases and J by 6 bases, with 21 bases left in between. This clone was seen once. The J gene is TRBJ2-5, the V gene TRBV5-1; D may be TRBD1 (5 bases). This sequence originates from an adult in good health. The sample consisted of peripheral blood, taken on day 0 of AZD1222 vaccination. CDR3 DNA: TGCGCCAGCAGCTTGGAACAGGCGAGCTCCCCGGCTCAGACCCAGTACTTC. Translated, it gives CASSLEQASSPAQTQYF.